The next 31 T cell receptor beta chains were all read from a single sample in a study of T cells in pancreatic ductal adenocarcinoma. TCRdb's table, derived via immunoSEQ multiplex PCR, lists solely in-frame clones and lacks some. In the table there are about 97,000 clones, about 95% of which are singletons. The selected patients with pancreatic ductal adenocarcinoma had surgery but no neoadjuvant therapy. The sequenced material came from PBMCs. The source is a human donor with pancreatic ductal adenocarcinoma.

The chain carries TRBV10-1 and TRBJ2-1; the match to TRBD2 covers 8 bases. Germline CDR1 reads WNHNN; CDR2 reads SYGVQD (reference sequence). The CDR3 is made up of 14 amino acids. The V and J ends lost 4 bases and 15 bases, in that order; junction bases with no gene match: 14. The CDR3 DNA is TGCGCCAGCAGTGGAACTAGCGGCCAAGGCCGGGTGTTCTTC. Protein: CASSGTSGQGRVFF.

The rearrangement links TRBV5-5 to TRBJ2-1; D gene uncertain. In germline, CDR1 is SGHKS, CDR2 YYEKEE (reference sequence). V gave up 0 bases and J gave up 6 bases, with 7 bases separating them. The CDR3 runs 13 residues. CDR3: CASSLAQFNEQFF. DNA of the CDR3: TGTGCCAGCAGCTTGGCACAGTTCAATGAGCAGTTCTTC.

The chain uses TRBV7-8 and TRBJ2-3; tentative D call: TRBD2 (6 bases). Trimming left V 5 bases short and J 3 bases short, with 21 bases between. CDR1 and CDR2 (germline): SGHVS, FQNEAQ. CDR3 length equals 17 residues. CDR3 sequence (DNA): TGTGCCAGCAGCGCCGGGACTTACGCCGGGTTTACAGATACGCAGTATTTT. Translated: CASSAGTYAGFTDTQYF.

This rearrangement joins TRBV13 to TRBJ2-5; 9 positions agree with TRBD1. The CDR3 is made up of 14 amino acids. Germline V lookup: CDR1 PRHDT, CDR2 FYEKMQ (reference sequence). Trimming cost V 4 bases and J 3 bases; bases outside gene matches: 3. The CDR3, as DNA: TGTGCCAGCAGCTACGGGACAGGGAAAGAGACCCAGTACTTC. The encoded protein is CASSYGTGKETQYF.

This chain connects TRBV7-9 to TRBJ2-5; D may be TRBD1 (7 bases). The CDR3 length is 16 residues. Germline V CDR1 and CDR2: SEHNR, FQNEAQ (reference sequence). V was pared by 5 bases and J by 1 base, with 17 bases between. CDR3 nucleotide sequence: TGTGCCAGCAGCCCCGGGTGGAGGGGGCTCCAAGAGACCCAGTACTTC. Amino acid sequence: CASSPGWRGLQETQYF.

This sequence joins TRBV5-4 and TRBJ2-7, with D perhaps matching TRBD2 (5 bases). The CDR3 sequence is 13 residues long. The germline CDR1 and CDR2 sequences are SGHNT and YYREEE (reference sequence). V lost 2 bases and J 4 bases, leaving 10 bases between the germline ends. The CDR3 loop reads CASSLNRGYEQYF. As DNA, the CDR3 is TGTGCCAGCAGCTTAAACAGAGGGTACGAGCAGTACTTC.

The rearrangement uses TRBV10-3 and TRBJ1-5, with D hard to call. The CDR3 is 16 residues long. Germline CDR1 is ENHRY and CDR2 is SYGVKD. V was trimmed by 5 bases and J by 1 base, leaving 15 bases between them. This CDR3 is CAISPTWASSNQPQHF. Written as DNA, the CDR3 is TGTGCCATCAGTCCTACCTGGGCGTCGAGCAATCAGCCCCAGCATTTT.

The chain is built from TRBV7-8 and TRBJ2-7; D unclear. The V gene's germline CDR1 is SGHVS and CDR2 FQNEAQ. The CDR3 contains 11 residues. The ends were cut back, 2 bases at V and 6 bases at J, with 5 bases in the middle. The CDR3 spells CASSLSVEQYF. CDR3 DNA: TGTGCCAGCAGCTTATCCGTCGAGCAGTACTTC.

The chain links TRBV18 to TRBJ2-2, with a tentative D call TRBD1 (5 bases). Germline values: CDR1 KGHSH, CDR2 LQKENI. V was cut by 2 bases and J by 3 bases, with 13 bases left in between. CDR3 size: 16 residues. Here the CDR3 DNA reads TGTGCCAGCTCACCATCTCAGGGCTTGGACACCGGGGAGCTGTTTTTT. This sequence encodes CASSPSQGLDTGELFF.

This chain links TRBV30 with TRBJ2-6; unclear D gene. The V end lost 2 bases, the J end lost 0 bases, and 8 bases lay between the germline ends. This CDR3 is built from 15 residues. Germline loops: CDR1 GTSNPN, CDR2 SVGIG (reference sequence). The CDR3 DNA reads TGTGCCTGGAGTCGCAAGAGCTCTGGGGCCAACGTCCTGACTTTC. This encodes CAWSRKSSGANVLTF.

The chain recombines TRBV11-3 with TRBJ1-1; TRBD1 aligns across 11 bases. This CDR3 contains 13 residues. Germline trimming cut 3 bases from V and 7 bases from J; bases unmatched to any gene: 1. Germline CDR1 reads SGHNT; CDR2 reads YENEEA. CDR3 sequence reads: CASSFGTGGEAFF. The CDR3 DNA is TGTGCCAGCAGCTTCGGGACAGGGGGTGAAGCTTTCTTT.

Only one count was recorded for this clone. This chain uses TRBV9 with TRBJ1-2; TRBD1 aligns across 9 bases. The CDR3 length is 13 residues. V dropped 0 bases and J dropped 8; count of bases not matched to a gene: 2. From germline, CDR1 is SGDLS and CDR2 YYNGEE. The CDR3 DNA follows: TGTGCCAGCAGCGTAGGGGACAGGGACGGCTACACCTTC. It yields the protein CASSVGDRDGYTF.

The rearrangement joins TRBV7-2 to TRBJ2-7; maybe TRBD2 (6 bases). CDR3 size: 15 residues. V gave up 5 bases and J gave up 2 bases, with 16 bases separating them. Germline CDR1 is SGHTA and CDR2 is FQGNSA. The CDR3 is CASSPRSGTAYEQYF. DNA for the CDR3: TGTGCCAGCAGCCCTCGTAGCGGAACTGCCTACGAGCAGTACTTC. The variable domain in full, with the rest retrieved from reference TRBV7-2 and TRBJ2-7, is GAGVSQSPSNKVTEKGKDVELRCDPISGHTALYWYRQSLGQGLEFLIYFQGNSAPDKSGLPSDRFSAERTGGSVSTLTIQRTQQEDSAVYLCASSPRSGTAYEQYFGPGTRLTVT.

The rearrangement joins TRBV29-1 to TRBJ2-1, with a possible D match to TRBD1 (5 bases). Deletions cut 6 bases from V and 2 bases from J, with 11 bases between. The CDR3 spans 13 residues. Germline loops: CDR1 SQVTM, CDR2 ANQGSEA. The CDR3 nucleotides are TGCAGCGTATTAGGGGCCCCCTACAATGAGCAGTTCTTC. Protein: CSVLGAPYNEQFF.

The chain couples TRBV5-4 to TRBJ2-5; 14 bases agree with TRBD2. The CDR3 length is 16 residues. Germline lookup yields CDR1 SGHNT and CDR2 YYREEE (reference sequence). V lost 0 bases and J lost 5; bases outside the gene matches: 3. CDR3 sequence reads: CASSLAWTSGRETQYF. The CDR3 DNA sequence: TGTGCCAGCAGCTTGGCGTGGACTAGCGGGAGGGAGACCCAGTACTTC.

The gene calls are TRBV18 and TRBJ2-3; TRBD1 might be the D (7 bases). The germline gives CDR1 KGHSH, CDR2 LQKENI. CDR3 length equals 14 residues. Trimming shortened V by 4 bases and J by 3 bases, and 11 bases separated the two germline ends. The CDR3 here is CASSRGDSTDTQYF. CDR3 in DNA: TGTGCCAGCTCACGGGGGGACAGTACAGATACGCAGTATTTT.

The rearrangement uses TRBV28 and TRBJ2-7; weak D call: TRBD2 (6 bases). The CDR3 loop spans 11 amino acids. Trimming shortened V by 7 bases and J by 7 bases, and 11 bases separated the two germline ends. Germline-derived CDR1 and CDR2 are MDHEN and SYDVKM. The CDR3 loop reads CASNIRGEQYF. CDR3 nucleotide sequence: TGTGCCAGCAATATACGGGGGGAGCAGTACTTC.

In DNA, the CDR3 is TGTGCCTGGAGCACCACCAGGACTAGCGGGAGTTCCCACGAGCAGTACTTC. It codes for CAWSTTRTSGSSHEQYF. The chain couples TRBV30 to TRBJ2-7; TRBD2 matches at 13 bases. The CDR3 covers 17 residues. J lost 5 bases, V lost 3 bases, and 13 bases had no gene match. Germline V gene sequence: CDR1 GTSNPN, CDR2 SVGIG (reference sequence). Full variable domain (outside the CDR3, taken from reference TRBV30 and TRBJ2-7): SQTIHQWPATLVQPVGSPLSLECTVEGTSNPNLYWYRQAAGRGLQLLFYSVGIGQISSEVPQNLSASRPQDRQFILSSKKLLLSDSGFYLCAWSTTRTSGSSHEQYFGPGTRLTVT.

The rearrangement links TRBV2 to TRBJ1-1; D uncertain. Trimming shortened V by 6 bases and J by 7 bases, and 6 bases separated the two germline ends. Germline CDR1 is SNHLY and CDR2 is FYNNEI. The CDR3 spans 10 residues. In DNA form, the CDR3 reads TGTGCCAGCAGGGGAGGTGAAGCTTTCTTT. Encoded protein: CASRGGEAFF. Full variable domain (remainder filled in from reference TRBV2 and TRBJ1-1): EPEVTQTPSHQVTQMGQEVILRCVPISNHLYFYWYRQILGQKVEFLVSFYNNEISEKSEIFDDQFSVERPDGSNFTLKIRSTKLEDSAMYFCASRGGEAFFGQGTRLTVV.

This chain uses TRBV29-1 with TRBJ1-1; TRBD1 is a possible D gene (5 bases). The V and J ends lost 8 bases and 2 bases respectively, with 15 bases between them. Germline-derived CDR1 and CDR2 are SQVTM and ANQGSEA. This CDR3 is built from 13 residues. The CDR3 DNA follows: TGCAGCACCCAGGGATTTTTAAACACTGAAGCTTTCTTT. Translation: CSTQGFLNTEAFF.

This chain joins TRBV6-6 and TRBJ1-2, with 7 bases matching TRBD1. This CDR3 contains 15 residues. Germline V gene lookup returns CDR1 MNHNY and CDR2 SVGAGI (reference sequence). V shed 5 bases and J 3 bases; nucleotides not matched to a gene: 9. For the CDR3, the DNA is TGTGCCAGCAGTCAACTCGGGACAGCTTACTATGGCTACACCTTC. Translation: CASSQLGTAYYGYTF.

The chain joins TRBV11-2 to TRBJ2-4; TRBD2 aligns across 8 bases. The CDR3 spans 14 residues. Losses at the gene ends were 5 bases for V and 4 bases for J; bases not matched to a gene: 4. Germline V gene lookup returns CDR1 SGHAT and CDR2 FQNNGV. CDR3 DNA: TGTGCCAGCAGCCAAGCGGGAGTGAAAAACATTCAGTACTTC. This gives the protein CASSQAGVKNIQYF.

The V and J genes are TRBV27 and TRBJ1-2; 11 bases fit TRBD1. The CDR3 extends over 14 amino acids. The germline CDR1 and CDR2 sequences are MNHEY and SMNVEV (reference sequence). The J segment lost 4 bases and the V segment lost 8 bases, leaving 6 bases of the junction unmatched. CDR3: CASGRDRGSYGYTF. The DNA of the CDR3 is TGTGCCAGCGGACGGGACAGGGGGAGCTATGGCTACACCTTC.

The V call is TRBV5-6, the J call TRBJ2-7; possibly TRBD1 for D (5 bases). V lost 0 bases and J lost 3, with 10 bases in between. Germline V lookup: CDR1 SGHDT, CDR2 YYEEEE. This CDR3 has 14 amino acids. The CDR3 spells CASSLGQPGYEQYF. In nucleotides, the CDR3 is TGTGCCAGCAGCTTGGGACAGCCTGGCTACGAGCAGTACTTC.

The chain's CDR3 is CASSLPSGRVYF. The CDR3 region has the DNA TGTGCCAGCAGCCTCCCTAGCGGGAGGGTGTATTTT. The rearrangement links TRBV7-9 to TRBJ2-3; TRBD2 matches 12 bases. Trimming removed 5 bases from V and 14 bases from J; junction bases left unmatched: 5. Germline CDR1 and CDR2: SEHNR and FQNEAQ (reference sequence). This CDR3 comprises 12 residues.

The chain uses TRBV7-9 and TRBJ2-1, with 11 positions matching TRBD1. CDR3 size: 15 residues. The junction had 6 bases not matched to a gene; V was cut back by 4 bases and J by 7 bases. Germline CDR1 SEHNR, CDR2 FQNEAQ (reference sequence). This chain's CDR3 is CASSSGQGAGNEQFF. The CDR3 bases are TGTGCCAGCAGCTCCGGACAGGGGGCCGGGAATGAGCAGTTCTTC.

The chain uses TRBV18 and TRBJ2-3; TRBD2 is a possible D gene (6 bases). Trimming left V 3 bases short and J 3 bases short, with 13 bases between. The CDR3 runs 15 residues. CDR1 is KGHSH and CDR2 is LQKENI in the germline V gene. This chain's CDR3 is CASSPYTGVTDTQYF. The CDR3 DNA reads TGTGCCAGCTCACCTTATACGGGAGTGACAGATACGCAGTATTTT.

The rearrangement links TRBV4-1 to TRBJ2-1; 10 positions match TRBD1. The V gene end was trimmed by 4 bases and the J gene end by 8 bases; junction bases not matched to a gene: 5. Germline-derived CDR1 and CDR2 are MGHRA and YSYEKL. The CDR3 sequence is 14 residues long. For the CDR3, the DNA is TGCGCCAGCAGCCTAGGGACAGGGGAAGATGAGCAGTTCTTC. Protein sequence: CASSLGTGEDEQFF.

This clone turned up a few times. The chain recombines TRBV7-9 with TRBJ1-2, with D perhaps TRBD1 (6 bases). Per the germline V gene, CDR1 is SEHNR and CDR2 is FQNEAQ (reference sequence). Trimming pared 3 bases from V and 8 bases from J, leaving 16 bases between. CDR3 length: 14 residues. The CDR3 bases are TGTGCCAGCAGCTTTCTTGCACAGGGAAGCGGCTACACCTTC. Protein sequence: CASSFLAQGSGYTF.

The chain uses TRBV2 and TRBJ1-5; the match to TRBD1 covers 11 bases. V gave up 6 bases and J gave up 6 bases; unmatched junction bases: 7. Looked up from germline, CDR1 is SNHLY and CDR2 is FYNNEI. CDR3 size: 15 residues. The CDR3 sequence: CASRRTGGFSQPQHF. The CDR3 DNA sequence: TGTGCCAGCAGACGGACAGGGGGCTTTTCTCAGCCCCAGCATTTT. Together with reference TRBV2 and TRBJ1-5, the CDR3 gives the full variable domain: EPEVTQTPSHQVTQMGQEVILRCVPISNHLYFYWYRQILGQKVEFLVSFYNNEISEKSEIFDDQFSVERPDGSNFTLKIRSTKLEDSAMYFCASRRTGGFSQPQHFGDGTRLSIL.

On this clone itself: Other DNA sequences from this sample encode an identical CDR3 as well. J is TRBJ2-7 and V is TRBV6-5; a possible D gene is TRBD2 (5 bases). This CDR3 is built from 11 residues. The V and J ends lost 3 bases and 7 bases respectively, with 7 bases between them. Looked up from germline, CDR1 is MNHEY and CDR2 is SVGAGI. The CDR3 sequence: CASSYRGEQYF. The CDR3 DNA follows: TGTGCCAGCAGTTATCGAGGGGAGCAGTACTTC.